Below, one TCR beta chain is given with its context. Its target is unknown. The data derive from a study of cytomegalovirus exposure and HLA in healthy donors. Study conclusions and caveats: Association of a missense DCLRE1C variant with TCR beta V- and J-gene trimming was reported in a later analysis.

The CDR3 extends over 13 amino acids. The trim removed 6 bases at V and 3 bases at J, leaving 3 bases unmatched. Germline V gives CDR1 MNHNY, CDR2 SVGAGI (reference sequence). The PCR used 60 Vbeta and 13 Jbeta primers. Profiling relied on immunoSEQ multiplex PCR, and the TCRdb table lists in-frame clones only, not all of them. The sample consists of fewer than 180,000 clones, roughly 78% of them appearing once. The receptor comes from a man aged 50-59 years in good health and CMV-seropositive. The chain carries TRBV6-6 and TRBJ2-7; 9 bases map to TRBD1. The sequenced sample consisted of PBMCs. The CDR3 sequence: CASRRGQGYEQYF. The CDR3 bases are TGTGCCAGCAGAAGGGGACAGGGCTACGAGCAGTACTTC.